This T cell receptor (beta chain) was identified during a study of blood T cell repertoires in COVID-19. The repertoire was sequenced with immunoSEQ multiplex PCR; TCRdb's copy has only in-frame clones and lacks some. The table has hundreds of thousands of clones, around 90% seen once. Trimming cost V 8 bases and J 3 bases, with 8 bases left between them. The CDR3 contains 11 residues. Germline V lookup: CDR1 MNHEY, CDR2 SVGAGI. The origin of this receptor is a woman aged 45-59 years who had recovered from COVID-19. The chain is built from TRBV6-5 and TRBJ2-7; maybe TRBD1 (6 bases). Sequencing was performed on peripheral blood. The CDR3 loop is CASGQIYEQYF. The DNA for the CDR3 is TGTGCCAGCGGACAGATCTACGAGCAGTACTTC.